The rows below give T cell receptor beta chains drawn from one sample of a study of blood T cells in healthy people across ages. TCRdb fed the 5' RACE reads into MiXCR, producing one record per CDR3 protein. The sample shows about 1.5 million distinct CDR3 sequences, less than 45% of them seen only once. The sequenced sample was blood. The receptors come from a young woman in good health. Each CDR3 is given with its conserved first and last residue. Fields, in order: V gene, clone size, D gene, J gene, CDR3 DNA, CDR3 protein. The D gene is left open where the match is weak. The listing skips clone size in some rows; elsewhere it reads once, few, many or a size class.

>TRBV12-3/TRBV12-4|-|TRBD2|TRBJ2-7
TGTGCCAGCAGTTTAGCGCTCGGGAGGGCTGCTTACAATGAGCAGTACTTC
CASSLALGRAAYNEQYF
>TRBV12-3/TRBV12-4|-|TRBD1|TRBJ1-1
TGTGCCAGCAGACGACAGGGCTCCCGCACTGAAGCTTTCTTT
CASRRQGSRTEAFF
>TRBV9|-|-|TRBJ2-1
TGTGCCAGCAGCGTATCCCAGAGCCTCTCCTACAATGAGCAGTTCTTC
CASSVSQSLSYNEQFF
>TRBV4-1|-|TRBD1|TRBJ1-2
TGCGCCAGCAGCCAATTCCGCCGACAGGGAACTAACTATGGCTACACCTTC
CASSQFRRQGTNYGYTF
>TRBV12-3/TRBV12-4|few|-|TRBJ1-1
TGTGCCAGCAGTTTAGGGGATGAAGCTTTCTTT
CASSLGDEAFF
>TRBV9|-|TRBD1|TRBJ1-2
TGTGCCAGCAGCGTACAAGGAGGTACGGGACAGGGCAACTATGGCTACACCTTC
CASSVQGGTGQGNYGYTF
>TRBV9|few|-|TRBJ2-1
TGTGCCAGCAGCGTAGAGCCATCGTTAAATGAGCAGTTCTTC
CASSVEPSLNEQFF
>TRBV4-1|-|TRBD2|TRBJ2-5
TGCGCCAGCAGCCAAGCCTGGGCTAGCGGGGTTGAGACCCAGTACTTC
CASSQAWASGVETQYF
>TRBV6-5|-|TRBD1|TRBJ1-3
TGTGCCAGCAGCCGCAAGGACAGGAGAGGAAGAAACACCATATATTTT
CASSRKDRRGRNTIYF
>TRBV7-9|-|-|TRBJ2-1
TGTGCCAGCAGCCCCAGCGCCTGGACGACAGGCTTTGAGACCCAGTTCTTC
CASSPSAWTTGFETQFF
>TRBV7-9|once|-|TRBJ1-4
TGTGCCAGCAGCCAGAGTATGGATGAAAAACTGTTTTTT
CASSQSMDEKLFF
>TRBV27|once|-|TRBJ2-3
TGTGCCAGCAGTTCACGGGACGGGTCCTTGGATACGCAGTATTTT
CASSSRDGSLDTQYF
>TRBV20-1|-|TRBD1|TRBJ1-4
TGCAGTGCCTGCCGAGGGGGCGATAGACATAATGAAAAACTGTTTTTT
CSACRGGDRHNEKLFF
>TRBV12-3/TRBV12-4|-|-|TRBJ1-2
TGTGCCAGCAGTTTGGGAGACAGGTGGAGGGACGGCTACACCTTC
CASSLGDRWRDGYTF
>TRBV6-6|few|TRBD1|TRBJ1-1
TGTGCCAGCAGTTCTCCGGACAGGGGGGATGAAGCTTTCTTT
CASSSPDRGDEAFF